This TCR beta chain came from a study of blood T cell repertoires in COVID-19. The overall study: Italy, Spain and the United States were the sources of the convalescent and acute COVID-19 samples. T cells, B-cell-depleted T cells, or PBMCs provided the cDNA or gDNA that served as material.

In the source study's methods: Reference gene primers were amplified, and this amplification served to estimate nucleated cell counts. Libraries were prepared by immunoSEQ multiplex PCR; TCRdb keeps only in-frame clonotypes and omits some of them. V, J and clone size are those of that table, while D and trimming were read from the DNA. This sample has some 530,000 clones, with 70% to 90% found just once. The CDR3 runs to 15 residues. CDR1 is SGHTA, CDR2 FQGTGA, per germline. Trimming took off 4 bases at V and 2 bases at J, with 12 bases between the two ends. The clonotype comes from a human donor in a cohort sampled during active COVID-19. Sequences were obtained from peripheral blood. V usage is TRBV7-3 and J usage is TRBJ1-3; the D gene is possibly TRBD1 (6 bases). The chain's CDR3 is CASSSMAGAGNTIYF. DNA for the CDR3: TGTGCCAGCAGCTCTATGGCAGGGGCTGGAAACACCATATATTTT. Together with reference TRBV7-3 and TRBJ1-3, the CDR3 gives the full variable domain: GAGVSQTPSNKVTEKGKYVELRCDPISGHTALYWYRQSLGQGPEFLIYFQGTGAADDSGLPNDRFFAVRPEGSVSTLKIQRTERGDSAVYLCASSSMAGAGNTIYFGEGSWLTVV.